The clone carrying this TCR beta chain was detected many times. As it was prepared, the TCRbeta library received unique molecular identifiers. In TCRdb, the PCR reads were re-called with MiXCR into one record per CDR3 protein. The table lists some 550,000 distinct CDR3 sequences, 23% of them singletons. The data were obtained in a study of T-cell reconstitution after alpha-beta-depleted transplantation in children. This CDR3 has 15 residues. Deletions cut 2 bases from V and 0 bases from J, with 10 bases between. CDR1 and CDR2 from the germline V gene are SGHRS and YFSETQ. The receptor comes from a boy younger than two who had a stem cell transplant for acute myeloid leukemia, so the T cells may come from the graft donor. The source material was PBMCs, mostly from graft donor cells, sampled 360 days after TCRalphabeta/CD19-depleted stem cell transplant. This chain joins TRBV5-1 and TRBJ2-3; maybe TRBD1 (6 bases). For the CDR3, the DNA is TGCGCCAGCAGCTTCGGGGACACCAGCACAGATACGCAGTATTTT. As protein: CASSFGDTSTDTQYF.